Sequencing of this TCR beta chain was carried out in a study of cytomegalovirus exposure and HLA in healthy donors. A multiplex PCR was run with 60 Vbeta primers and 13 Jbeta primers. TCRdb's copy holds only in-frame clones and misses some; the assay was immunoSEQ multiplex PCR. Of 55,000 to 85,000 clones in the sample, about 80% were seen once. Trimming stripped 6 bases from V and 7 bases from J, with 16 bases between. The CDR3 is 13 amino acids. Germline values: CDR1 SQVTM, CDR2 ANQGSEA. This clone has only a few counts. The rearrangement uses TRBV29-1 and TRBJ1-5; possibly TRBD1 for D (5 bases). The clonotype was recovered from a man between 18 and 35 years old in good health and CMV-seropositive. Input material: PBMCs. Here the CDR3 reads CSVVVGGGQPQHF. CDR3 DNA: TGCAGCGTCGTGGTCGGGGGTGGACAGCCCCAGCATTTT.